This TCR beta chain is from a study of blood T cell repertoires in COVID-19. Study-wide context: Acute and convalescent COVID-19 samples came from the United States, Italy and Spain.

CDR3 length equals 16 residues. Per the study methods: Estimated nucleated cell counts came from reference gene primer amplification. Sequencing was performed with immunoSEQ multiplex PCR; in TCRdb, only in-frame clones are kept and a portion is missing. V and J calls and clone size follow that table, whereas D and trimming were derived from the DNA. The data show around 300,000 clones, 88% seen once. Sequenced input: peripheral blood. This sequence was found in a woman between 50 and 59 years old with active or convalescent COVID-19. The chain carries TRBV21-1 and TRBJ1-4. TRBV21-1 is described as a pseudogene. Written as DNA, the CDR3 is TGTGCCAGCAGCAAGAGGGACTGCCGCCTGAATGAAAAACTGTTTTTT. Its translation is CASSKRDCRLNEKLFF.